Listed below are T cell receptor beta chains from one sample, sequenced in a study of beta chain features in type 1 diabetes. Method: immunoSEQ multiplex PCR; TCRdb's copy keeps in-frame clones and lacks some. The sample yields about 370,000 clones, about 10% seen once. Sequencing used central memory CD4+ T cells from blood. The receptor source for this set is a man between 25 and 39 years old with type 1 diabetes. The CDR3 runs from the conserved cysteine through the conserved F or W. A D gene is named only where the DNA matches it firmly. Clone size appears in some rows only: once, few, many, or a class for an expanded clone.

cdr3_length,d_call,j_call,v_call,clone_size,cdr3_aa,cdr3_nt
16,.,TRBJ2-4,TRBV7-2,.,CASSLDWQLAKNIQYF,TGTGCCAGCAGCTTAGATTGGCAACTAGCCAAAAACATTCAGTACTTC
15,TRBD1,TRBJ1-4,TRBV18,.,CASSVEEQGAGKLFF,TGTGCCAGCTCAGTAGAGGAGCAGGGGGCAGGAAAACTGTTTTTT
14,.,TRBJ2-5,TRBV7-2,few,CASSATRDTETQYF,TGTGCCAGCAGCGCCACCCGGGACACCGAGACCCAGTACTTC
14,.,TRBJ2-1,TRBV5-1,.,CASSLAEPWHEQFF,TGCGCCAGCAGCTTGGCCGAACCCTGGCATGAGCAGTTCTTC
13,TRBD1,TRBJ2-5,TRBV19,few,CASSIQGRETQYF,TGTGCCAGTAGCATACAGGGGCGGGAGACCCAGTACTTC
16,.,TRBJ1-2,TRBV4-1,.,CASSRPHSGDLYGYTF,TGCGCCAGCAGCCGCCCTCACAGTGGAGACCTCTATGGCTACACCTTC
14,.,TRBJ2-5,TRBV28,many,CASSLIGNQETQYF,TGTGCCAGCAGTTTGATAGGGAACCAAGAGACCCAGTACTTC
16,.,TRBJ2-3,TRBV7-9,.,CASSLLRAGAADTQYF,TGTGCCAGCAGCCTATTGCGGGCGGGCGCTGCAGATACGCAGTATTTT
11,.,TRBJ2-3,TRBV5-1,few,CASSLGDTQYF,TGCGCCAGCAGCTTGGGAGATACGCAGTATTTT
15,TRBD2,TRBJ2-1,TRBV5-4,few,CASSPLAGVDNEQFF,TGTGCCAGCAGTCCACTAGCGGGAGTAGACAATGAGCAGTTCTTC
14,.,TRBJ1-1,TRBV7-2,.,CASSLDDYATEAFF,TGTGCCAGCAGCTTAGACGATTACGCCACTGAAGCTTTCTTT
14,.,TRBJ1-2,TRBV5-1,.,CASRNEGANYGYTF,TGCGCCAGCAGGAACGAGGGGGCTAACTATGGCTACACCTTC
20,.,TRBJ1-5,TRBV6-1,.,CASSERDPKGGLGGNQPQHF,TGTGCCAGCAGTGAAAGAGATCCCAAGGGAGGCTTGGGGGGCAATCAGCCCCAGCATTTT
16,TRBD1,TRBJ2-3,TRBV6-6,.,CASSTRQGVGGDTQYF,TGTGCCAGCAGCACCCGACAGGGGGTTGGAGGGGATACGCAGTATTTT
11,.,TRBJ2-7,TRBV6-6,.,CASKVASEQYF,TGTGCCAGCAAAGTAGCGAGTGAGCAGTACTTC
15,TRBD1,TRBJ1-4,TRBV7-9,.,CASSLAGQGNEKLFF,TGTGCCAGCAGCTTAGCGGGACAGGGAAACGAAAAACTGTTTTTT
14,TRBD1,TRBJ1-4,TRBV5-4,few,CASSLQGAVEKLFF,TGTGCCAGCAGCTTACAGGGGGCAGTGGAAAAACTGTTTTTT
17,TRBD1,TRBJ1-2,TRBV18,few,CASSLHPPGGANYGYTF,TGTGCCAGCTCACTACACCCCCCAGGGGGCGCGAACTATGGCTACACCTTC
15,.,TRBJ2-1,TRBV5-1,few,CASSFDQLGTYEQFF,TGCGCCAGCAGCTTCGACCAACTGGGCACATATGAGCAGTTCTTC
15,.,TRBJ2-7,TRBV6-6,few,CASSYGAGGGYEQYF,TGTGCCAGCAGTTACGGAGCAGGAGGGGGCTACGAGCAGTACTTC
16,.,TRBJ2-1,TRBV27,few,CASSLVGDRRGSEQFF,TGTGCCAGCAGTTTAGTAGGAGACAGGCGGGGTAGTGAGCAGTTCTTC
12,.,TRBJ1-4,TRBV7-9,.,CASSPLNEKLFF,TGTGCCAGCAGCCCCCTTAATGAAAAACTGTTTTTT